This TCR beta chain comes out of a study of CD8 T cells in Susac syndrome. Random hexamers served to reverse transcribe roughly 0.45 to 1 ug RNA. MiXCR, applied by TCRdb to the immunoSEQ multiplex PCR reads, yields one record per CDR3 protein. The table includes roughly 200,000 distinct CDR3 sequences, roughly 94% detected once. In its sample, this clonotype was seen a few times. The germline gives CDR1 SGHVS, CDR2 FQNEAQ. The CDR3 length is 15 residues. V lost 4 bases and J lost 0; bases outside the gene matches: 2. The receptor's source is a human donor with Susac syndrome. This sequence joins TRBV7-8 and TRBJ2-2; 7 bases agree with TRBD1. Sequencing was done on a sample of CD4+ T cells from PBMCs. The CDR3 region is CASSSGQANTGELFF. CDR3 coding DNA: TGTGCCAGCAGCTCCGGACAGGCGAACACCGGGGAGCTGTTTTTT.